Below are 20 T cell receptor beta chains sequenced from a single sample in a study of blood T cell repertoires in COVID-19. The method was immunoSEQ multiplex PCR; TCRdb's version includes in-frame clones alone and lacks a portion of them. The sample records fewer than 110,000 clones, roughly 80% being singletons. The sequenced sample was peripheral blood. The receptors were sampled from a human donor in a cohort sampled during active COVID-19.

The chain joins TRBV24-1 to TRBJ2-2, with 7 bases aligning to TRBD2. Trimming at V came to 4 bases and at J to 2 bases, leaving 6 bases not matched to a gene. The CDR3 runs to 16 residues. Germline V CDR1 and CDR2: KGHDR, SFDVKD. In DNA, the CDR3 is TGTGCCACCAGTGACCCAAGGACTAGTAACACCGGGGAGCTGTTTTTT. The encoded protein is CATSDPRTSNTGELFF.

The chain has TRBV5-1 and TRBJ2-7; 8 nucleotides agree with TRBD1. Germline loops: CDR1 SGHRS, CDR2 YFSETQ. CDR3 length: 15 amino acids. V shed 4 bases, J shed 2 bases, and the junction held 8 bases outside the gene matches. The CDR3 reads CASSARGQDTYEQYV. CDR3 bases: TGCGCCAGCAGCGCCAGGGGACAGGACACCTACGAGCAGTACGTC.

This chain connects TRBV7-9 to TRBJ2-3; 10 nucleotides match TRBD2. V was pared by 1 base and J by 4 bases, with 8 bases of the junction left unmatched. Germline CDR1 is SEHNR and CDR2 is FQNEAQ (reference sequence). The CDR3 is 17 residues long. CDR3 residues: CASSLGLAGVSADTQYF. Written as DNA, the CDR3 is TGTGCCAGCAGCTTAGGGCTAGCGGGAGTGTCCGCAGATACGCAGTATTTT. The whole variable domain, remainder taken from reference TRBV7-9 and TRBJ2-3, is DTGVSQNPRHKITKRGQNVTFRCDPISEHNRLYWYRQTLGQGPEFLTYFQNEAQLEKSRLLSDRFSAERPKGSFSTLEIQRTEQGDSAMYLCASSLGLAGVSADTQYFGPGTRLTVL.

V and J are TRBV6-2 or TRBV6-3 and TRBJ2-7; 7 nucleotides match TRBD2. Per the germline V gene, CDR1 is MNHEY and CDR2 is SVGEGT. V shed 0 bases, J shed 6 bases, and the junction held 14 bases outside the gene matches. The CDR3 runs 17 residues. CDR3 loop: CASSYSAHSGYGFEQYF. CDR3 in DNA: TGTGCCAGCAGTTACTCAGCCCATAGCGGGTATGGGTTCGAGCAGTACTTC.

The chain employs TRBV30 and TRBJ1-2; D uncertain. V was trimmed by 4 bases and J by 0 bases, leaving 9 bases between them. The CDR3 has 13 residues. Germline V gene data show CDR1 as GTSNPN and CDR2 as SVGIG (reference sequence). CDR3 loop: CAWKSLANYGYTF. CDR3 nucleotides: TGTGCCTGGAAGAGCTTAGCTAACTATGGCTACACCTTC.

The chain links TRBV6-1 to TRBJ2-3, with 8 nucleotides matching TRBD1. The length of the CDR3 is 16 residues. V lost 4 bases to trimming and J lost 0 bases; unmatched junction nucleotides: 6. Germline V gene sequence: CDR1 MNHNS, CDR2 SASEGT. In DNA form, the CDR3 reads TGTGCCAGCAGTGCCCGACAGGGGCGGAGCACAGATACGCAGTATTTT. Translating it yields CASSARQGRSTDTQYF.

This clone turned up a few times. The chain is built from TRBV7-9 and TRBJ2-3, with 11 bases fitting TRBD2. V dropped 5 bases and J dropped 2; count of bases not matched to a gene: 6. CDR3 length: 16 residues. CDR1 SEHNR and CDR2 FQNEAQ come from the germline V gene (reference sequence). The CDR3 DNA reads as TGTGCCAGCAGCCAACTAGCGGGAGTGATCACAGATACGCAGTATTTT. Residues: CASSQLAGVITDTQYF.

The rearrangement joins TRBV6-1 to TRBJ2-5, with 13 bases aligning to TRBD2. The CDR3 has 16 residues. The V and J ends lost 4 bases and 4 bases, in that order; junction bases with no gene match: 6. Germline V lookup: CDR1 MNHNS, CDR2 SASEGT. The DNA of the CDR3 is TGTGCCAGCAGTGCACCGGGACTAGCGGGATCAGAGACCCAGTACTTC. Amino acids: CASSAPGLAGSETQYF.

The chain joins TRBV2 to TRBJ2-5; perhaps TRBD2 as D (6 bases). This CDR3 is 15 amino acids long. The V gene lost 2 bases and the J gene lost 4 bases, with 14 bases spanning the gap. Germline CDR1 is SNHLY and CDR2 is FYNNEI. The CDR3 protein is CASSERLASGETQYF. As DNA, the CDR3 is TGTGCCAGCAGTGAAAGGCTAGCGTCGGGAGAGACCCAGTACTTC.

This chain joins TRBV24-1 and TRBJ1-2, with D unresolved. Germline CDR1 is KGHDR and CDR2 is SFDVKD. This CDR3 is 16 amino acids long. Trimming left V 2 bases short and J 4 bases short, with 16 bases between. The CDR3 sequence is CATSDSALQSGYGYTF. The CDR3 DNA is TGTGCCACCAGTGATTCGGCGCTGCAGAGCGGCTATGGCTACACCTTC.

The chain couples TRBV7-6 to TRBJ1-3, with no clear D. Germline V gives CDR1 SGHVS, CDR2 FNYEAQ. V was cut by 3 bases and J by 0 bases, with 15 bases left in between. There are 17 residues in the CDR3. CDR3 DNA: TGTGCCAGCAGCTTGTCCACAGCTTCAAGCTCTGGAAACACCATATATTTT. Encoded protein: CASSLSTASSSGNTIYF.

This clone was counted once. The chain links TRBV28 to TRBJ1-2, with 7 bases that match TRBD1. Germline CDR1 and CDR2: MDHEN and SYDVKM. V gave up 5 bases and J gave up 8 bases; unmatched junction bases: 14. This CDR3 is built from 15 residues. CDR3 nucleotide sequence: TGTGCCAGCAGTGCTTCCGGGACAGTGTCTTGGGGCTACACCTTC. Translated, it gives CASSASGTVSWGYTF.

This chain connects TRBV30 to TRBJ1-1; 8 nucleotides line up with TRBD1. The V and J ends lost 5 bases and 4 bases, in that order; junction bases with no gene match: 6. Per the germline V gene, CDR1 is GTSNPN and CDR2 is SVGIG (reference sequence). The CDR3 is 13 amino acids. The CDR3 sequence: CAWVRGLRTEAFF. CDR3 in DNA: TGTGCCTGGGTCAGGGGGCTGCGCACTGAAGCTTTCTTT.

This clone was counted between two and nine times. In DNA, the CDR3 is TGTGCCAGTAGTGCACGACAGGGGAACAGCAATCAGCCCCAGCATTTT. It encodes CASSARQGNSNQPQHF. The chain has TRBV19 and TRBJ1-5; 8 nucleotides agree with TRBD1. J was trimmed by 1 base and V by 5 bases; bases with no gene match: 7. CDR1 LNHDA and CDR2 SQIVND come from the germline V gene (reference sequence). The CDR3 extends over 16 amino acids.

V and J are TRBV9 and TRBJ2-7, with TRBD1 matching over 10 bases. Trimming at V came to 3 bases and at J to 2 bases, leaving 5 bases not matched to a gene. Germline V gene lookup returns CDR1 SGDLS and CDR2 YYNGEE. This CDR3 is built from 15 residues. The CDR3 coding sequence is TGTGCCAGCAGCGGAGGAGACAGGGGGCCCTACGAGCAGTACTTC. The encoded protein is CASSGGDRGPYEQYF.

The rearrangement joins TRBV6-2 or TRBV6-3 to TRBJ2-7; D is perhaps TRBD1 (6 bases). Trimming left V 5 bases short and J 0 bases short, with 23 bases between. This CDR3 has 18 amino acids. Germline V gene sequence: CDR1 MNHEY, CDR2 SVGEGT. CDR3 amino acids: CASSTRHPGTSVSYEQYF. The CDR3 coding sequence is TGTGCCAGCAGTACACGTCATCCCGGGACATCCGTCTCCTACGAGCAGTACTTC.

The chain has TRBV7-3 and TRBJ2-2; 11 bases fit TRBD2. Looked up from germline, CDR1 is SGHTA and CDR2 is FQGTGA. The ends lost 5 bases at V and 5 bases at J; junction bases unmatched: 7. The CDR3 runs to 16 residues. CDR3 nucleotides: TGTGCCAGCAGCGCCCGGCTAGCGGGAGGTACCGGGGAGCTGTTTTTT. Protein: CASSARLAGGTGELFF.

The CDR3 loop is CASSFGTGNHYEQYV. The CDR3 DNA sequence: TGTGCCAGCAGCTTTGGGACAGGTAATCACTACGAGCAGTACGTC. This chain links TRBV5-5 with TRBJ2-7; 8 bases agree with TRBD1. The germline gives CDR1 SGHKS, CDR2 YYEKEE (reference sequence). The CDR3 is 15 residues long. With 2 bases clipped from V and 3 bases from J, the junction kept 7 bases outside the gene matches.

The J gene is TRBJ1-1, the V gene TRBV10-3; 9 nucleotides match TRBD1. Losses at the gene ends were 4 bases for V and 8 bases for J; bases not matched to a gene: 8. This CDR3 is built from 14 residues. The germline V gene encodes CDR1 ENHRY and CDR2 SYGVKD. The CDR3 is CAISGRQGGTEAFF. DNA of the CDR3: TGTGCCATCAGTGGCCGACAGGGGGGAACCGAAGCTTTCTTT.

J is TRBJ2-2 and V is TRBV5-1; D perhaps matches TRBD1 (5 bases). Germline CDR1 is SGHRS and CDR2 is YFSETQ. The CDR3 sequence is 16 residues long. Deletions cut 0 bases from V and 7 bases from J, with 16 bases between. The CDR3 coding sequence is TGCGCCAGCAGCTTGGCCGTCAGGGTGGAAGGCGGGGAGCTGTTTTTT. Its translation: CASSLAVRVEGGELFF.